This T cell receptor beta chain was sequenced in a study of T cell changes during pregnancy in multiple sclerosis (dated by TCRdb to about 2019). Broadly, across the study: In women with multiple sclerosis, the researchers looked at how the T cell repertoire shifted as pregnancy progressed.

CDR1 and CDR2 are drawn from the germline V gene (reference sequence): SEHNR, FQNEAQ. A distance of 16 bases separates the germline ends of V and J, which lose 1 base and 9 bases respectively. The CDR3 holds 15 amino acids from the cysteine to the phenylalanine. CDR3 DNA only is kept here, 45 bases in frame from base 1. The library was obtained by the immunoSEQ multiplex PCR assay. Sourced from immuneACCESS, this table was stored by TCRdb with only in-frame sequences that have V and J called. A share of the clones is absent; for the studies checked, an unresolved V gene accounts for under half, and the remainder has no known explanation. Counted in this sample were around 71,000 clones; about 90% of them appeared once. In total, the top ten clones hold 1.4% to 1.5% of the sample. Notes on this clone: This clone's antigen is unknown. The sample holds no much larger clone one base away, and base qualities are not on file.

The receptor chain draws on TRBV7-9 and TRBJ2-1; a confident D gene designation cannot be given. This specimen consisted of peripheral blood, obtained after pregnancy. The clonotype originates from a female donor with multiple sclerosis, enrolled in a pregnancy study. The nucleotide sequence is TGTGCCAGCAGCTTAGGAGATAACTCCCTTCTTGAGCAGTTCTTC. The encoded protein is CASSLGDNSLLEQFF. Reference TRBV7-9 and TRBJ2-1 genes cover what lies past the CDR3, so the full variable domain is DTGVSQNPRHKITKRGQNVTFRCDPISEHNRLYWYRQTLGQGPEFLTYFQNEAQLEKSRLLSDRFSAERPKGSFSTLEIQRTEQGDSAMYLCASSLGDNSLLEQFFGPGTRLTVL.